The clone carrying this TCR beta chain was seen repeatedly, ten times or more. Its antigen is not identified. The ends were cut back, 3 bases at V and 9 bases at J, with 12 bases in the middle. This CDR3 is built from 14 residues. The TCR beta libraries were generated through quantitative 5'-RACE incorporating molecular barcodes. TCRdb processed the 5' RACE reads anew with MiXCR; each CDR3 protein has one entry. The profile shows under 250,000 distinct CDR3 sequences, 20% to 30% of them singletons. The sample is drawn from a study of CD8 T cells in ankylosing spondylitis. Study findings and constraints: Reportedly, significant enrichment of disease-linked clones occurred in matched ankylosing spondylitis synovial fluid. Disease-linked clones had a CD8+ phenotype and relatively low frequency in peripheral blood. A motif in TCR beta, a set of seven to nine highly homologous variants, appeared characteristic of ankylosing spondylitis blood.

This clonotype originated in a male donor with ankylosing spondylitis or in good health (not recorded which). The genes are TRBV12-3 or TRBV12-4 and TRBJ1-6; tentatively, D is TRBD1 (6 bases). Sequencing was performed on blood, either unsorted or a sorted T cell fraction (not recorded which). CDR3 nucleotides: TGTGCCAGCAGTTTGAGGGGGTTAAGTTCACCCCTCCACTTT. Residues: CASSLRGLSSPLHF.